This TCR beta chain was found in a study of blood T cells in healthy people across ages. Next came a second PCR, run for about 6 to 11 cycles, which used a sample-barcoded 5' primer along with a J-beta primer mix. TCRdb reprocessed the 5' RACE reads with MiXCR, giving one entry per CDR3 protein. Among 1 million or so distinct CDR3 sequences listed, around 25% were seen once. Germline V gene data show CDR1 as SEHNR and CDR2 as FQNEAQ (reference sequence). V shed 5 bases, J shed 0 bases, and the junction held 15 bases outside the gene matches. The CDR3 has 19 amino acids. In addition, the sample was reused for a study of T cells of mothers and their children.

This clonotype was obtained from a girl aged 2 to 9 in good health. The sequencing sample was made of blood. The chain joins TRBV7-9 to TRBJ2-3; 9 nucleotides match TRBD2. CDR3 DNA: TGTGCCAGCAGCCTAGGGACTAGCTGGATCTCCTCTAGCACAGATACGCAGTATTTT. Translating it yields CASSLGTSWISSSTDTQYF.